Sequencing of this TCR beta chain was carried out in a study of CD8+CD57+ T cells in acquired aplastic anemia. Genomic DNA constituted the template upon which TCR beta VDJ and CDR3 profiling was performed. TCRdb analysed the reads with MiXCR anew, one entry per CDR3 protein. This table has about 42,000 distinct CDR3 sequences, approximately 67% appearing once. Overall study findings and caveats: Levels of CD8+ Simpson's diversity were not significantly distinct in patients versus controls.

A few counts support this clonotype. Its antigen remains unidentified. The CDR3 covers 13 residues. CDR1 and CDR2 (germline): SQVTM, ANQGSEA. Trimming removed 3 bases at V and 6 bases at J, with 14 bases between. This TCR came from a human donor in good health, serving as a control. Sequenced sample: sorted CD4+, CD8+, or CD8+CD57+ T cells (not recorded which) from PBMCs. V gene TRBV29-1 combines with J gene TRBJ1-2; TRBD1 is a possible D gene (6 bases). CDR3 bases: TGCAGCGTTGAGATATCCGGGGGCGATGGCTACACCTTC. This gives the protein CSVEISGGDGYTF.